The 22 T cell receptor beta chains given below trace back to one sample, sequenced in a study of blood T cells in healthy people across ages. A second about 7 to 11 cycle PCR used barcoded and J-beta primers. TCRdb itself ran the 5' RACE reads through MiXCR, one entry per CDR3 protein. The sample lists more than 900,000 distinct CDR3 sequences; almost 30% were seen once. Another study also made use of these data, one on T cells of mothers and their children.

Sequenced material: blood. Source of these receptors: a woman aged 40-49 years in good health.

The chain carries TRBV2 and TRBJ2-4, with TRBD2 matching over 8 bases. The J call is uncertain, as TRBJ2-7 better fits the DNA end. CDR3 length equals 14 residues. The germline CDR1 and CDR2 sequences are SNHLY and FYNNEI. This chain's CDR3 is CASSISAGGYEQYF. CDR3 sequence (DNA): TGTGCCAGCAGCATATCGGCGGGGGGCTACGAGCAGTACTTC.

This sequence joins TRBV18 and TRBJ1-4, with D possibly TRBD1 on 5 matching bases. This CDR3 is 16 amino acids long. Per germline, CDR1 KGHSH and CDR2 LQKENI. V was trimmed by 2 bases and J by 3 bases, leaving 13 bases between them. CDR3 sequence: CASSPASWDPNEKLFF. CDR3 coding DNA: TGTGCCAGCTCACCAGCCTCCTGGGACCCTAATGAAAAACTGTTTTTT.

This clonotype occurred a few times. The chain is built from TRBV4-1 and TRBJ1-1; D is uncertain. V was clipped by 1 base and J by 1 base, with 13 bases between them. This CDR3 has 16 residues. Germline V lookup: CDR1 MGHRA, CDR2 YSYEKL. CDR3 protein: CASSQGWGTQNTEAFF. The CDR3 bases are TGCGCCAGCAGCCAAGGGTGGGGAACCCAGAACACTGAAGCTTTCTTT.

In this sample, this clonotype turned up many times. The V and J genes are TRBV6-2 or TRBV6-3 and TRBJ1-5, with D tentatively TRBD1 (5 bases). The V end lost 8 bases, the J end lost 4 bases, and 15 bases lay between the germline ends. CDR1 and CDR2 from the germline V gene are MNHEY and SVGEGT. There are 14 residues in the CDR3. CDR3 in DNA: TGTGCCAGCCAGCGGGACGGCTTGAATCAGCCCCAGCATTTT. It yields the protein CASQRDGLNQPQHF.

This clonotype was seen only a few times. The chain uses TRBV6-5 and TRBJ1-1, with D maybe TRBD1 (6 bases). The V gene lost 10 bases and the J gene lost 1 base, with 19 bases spanning the gap. The germline V gene has CDR1 MNHEY and CDR2 SVGAGI. The CDR3 has 15 amino acids. The CDR3 coding sequence is TGTGCCACCCTTAAGAGGGGGAGGGGGAACACTGAAGCTTTCTTT. Its translation is CATLKRGRGNTEAFF.

The chain recombines TRBV5-4 with TRBJ1-2; maybe TRBD1 (5 bases). V was clipped by 0 bases and J by 7 bases, with 13 bases between them. CDR3 length equals 14 residues. Germline V gives CDR1 SGHNT, CDR2 YYREEE (reference sequence). CDR3 amino acids: CASSLVGVPSGYTF. CDR3 DNA: TGTGCCAGCAGCTTGGTAGGGGTTCCTAGTGGCTACACCTTC.

The chain carries TRBV7-9 and TRBJ2-1; maybe TRBD1 (6 bases). In germline, CDR1 is SEHNR, CDR2 FQNEAQ (reference sequence). V lost 5 bases and J 3 bases, leaving 14 bases between the germline ends. The CDR3 runs 15 residues. The chain's CDR3 is CASSTAGVVYNEQFF. CDR3 in DNA: TGTGCCAGCAGCACTGCAGGGGTGGTCTACAATGAGCAGTTCTTC.

The DNA of the CDR3 is TGTGCCAGCAGTTCACCTTCTCGGGAGCAGTACTTC. Its translation: CASSSPSREQYF. V gene TRBV28 combines with J gene TRBJ2-7, with D uncertain. This CDR3 is built from 12 residues. Trimming stripped 4 bases from V and 7 bases from J, with 11 bases between. Germline V CDR1 and CDR2: MDHEN, SYDVKM. Using reference TRBV28 and TRBJ2-7 for the parts outside the CDR3, the full variable domain is DVKVTQSSRYLVKRTGEKVFLECVQDMDHENMFWYRQDPGLGLRLIYFSYDVKMKEKGDIPEGYSVSREKKERFSLILESASTNQTSMYLCASSSPSREQYFGPGTRLTVT.

This sequence joins TRBV5-6 and TRBJ1-6; D gene uncertain. Germline V CDR1 and CDR2: SGHDT, YYEEEE. CDR3 size: 14 residues. Trimming removed 3 bases from V and 8 bases from J, with 12 bases in between. CDR3 coding DNA: TGTGCCAGCAGCTCGGAGCGTTCAGATTCACCCCTCCACTTT. It translates to CASSSERSDSPLHF.

This clonotype has only a few counts. The CDR3 DNA reads as TGCAGTGCTAGAGATCCAAGGGGGACAGGATACGAGCAGTACTTC. Protein: CSARDPRGTGYEQYF. This rearrangement joins TRBV20-1 to TRBJ2-7, with TRBD1 matching 8 bases. The length of the CDR3 is 15 residues. J gave up 4 bases and V 0 bases, and 8 bases lay outside the gene matches. Germline V CDR1 and CDR2: DFQATT, SNEGSKA (reference sequence).

This chain links TRBV30 with TRBJ2-6, with D unresolved. The V gene's germline CDR1 is GTSNPN and CDR2 SVGIG (reference sequence). Trimming pared 0 bases from V and 4 bases from J, leaving 4 bases between. This CDR3 region has 13 residues. CDR3 sequence: CAWSVPGANVLTF. CDR3 coding DNA: TGTGCCTGGAGTGTACCCGGGGCCAACGTCCTGACTTTC.

This clonotype has more than one count but fewer than ten. The chain is built from TRBV2 and TRBJ2-5; 9 positions agree with TRBD2. J was trimmed by 4 bases and V by 9 bases; bases with no gene match: 6. CDR3 length equals 13 residues. Germline-derived CDR1 and CDR2 are SNHLY and FYNNEI. The CDR3 protein is CASLGGGAETQYF. CDR3 DNA sequence: TGTGCCAGTCTAGGCGGGGGGGCAGAGACCCAGTACTTC.

This clonotype was picked up many times. The chain links TRBV28 to TRBJ1-2; a possible D gene is TRBD1 (5 bases). The germline V gene has CDR1 MDHEN and CDR2 SYDVKM. The CDR3 is 13 residues long. The germline V and J ends were trimmed by 7 bases and 1 base, with 10 bases remaining between them. CDR3 nucleotides: TGTGCCAGCACCTCCGGACATAACTATGGCTACACCTTC. This sequence encodes CASTSGHNYGYTF.

CDR3 sequence reads: CASSFGTGGSYNEQFF. CDR3 DNA: TGTGCCAGCAGCTTTGGGACAGGGGGCTCCTACAATGAGCAGTTCTTC. The chain employs TRBV5-6 and TRBJ2-1; 11 bases fit TRBD1. Germline V lookup: CDR1 SGHDT, CDR2 YYEEEE. V gave up 2 bases and J gave up 0 bases; unmatched junction bases: 1. The CDR3 runs 16 residues.

The chain carries TRBV9 and TRBJ2-1; maybe TRBD2 (7 bases). Trimming cost V 0 bases and J 9 bases, with 19 bases left between them. Germline V gene data show CDR1 as SGDLS and CDR2 as YYNGEE. CDR3 length: 16 residues. The CDR3 DNA sequence: TGTGCCAGCAGCGTAGTTGGGGGGGGGCCCGGGGGTGAGCAGTTCTTC. This encodes CASSVVGGGPGGEQFF.

The V and J genes are TRBV5-1 and TRBJ1-1; 10 bases map to TRBD1. This CDR3 is 16 amino acids long. Looked up from germline, CDR1 is SGHRS and CDR2 is YFSETQ. V trimming: 4 bases; J trimming: 4 bases; junction bases outside the gene matches: 10. In DNA, the CDR3 is TGCGCCAGCAGCAAGGGACAGGGGAGGAGCGGCACTGAAGCTTTCTTT. This translates into CASSKGQGRSGTEAFF.

This clonotype was observed at least ten times. The chain has TRBV12-3 or TRBV12-4 and TRBJ2-7; D not certain. The CDR3 covers 13 residues. The V end was cut by 3 bases, the J end by 3 bases, with 9 bases between. Here the CDR3 DNA reads TGTGCCAGCAGTTTTCTTCACGGCTACGAGCAGTACTTC. Protein: CASSFLHGYEQYF.

This clonotype was recorded at least ten times. The V gene is TRBV6-5, the J gene TRBJ2-5, with a tentative D call TRBD1 (6 bases). CDR3 length: 13 amino acids. The germline V gene encodes CDR1 MNHEY and CDR2 SVGAGI. V lost 5 bases, J lost 3 bases, and 10 bases lay in between. The CDR3 region is CASSSWTEETQYF. CDR3 sequence (DNA): TGTGCCAGCAGTAGTTGGACAGAAGAGACCCAGTACTTC.

This clonotype was recorded a few times. This sequence joins TRBV7-2 and TRBJ2-3, with D possibly TRBD2 on 7 matching bases. V was trimmed by 3 bases and J by 5 bases, leaving 15 bases between them. The CDR3 runs to 15 residues. CDR1 and CDR2 (germline): SGHTA, FQGNSA. The CDR3 loop is CASSFGGGALDTQYF. In DNA, the CDR3 is TGTGCCAGCAGCTTTGGTGGGGGGGCCCTAGATACGCAGTATTTT.

Regarding this clonotype: This could be a read error, since a much larger clone is one nucleotide away. The gene calls are TRBV29-1 and TRBJ1-2; D remains ambiguous. CDR1 is SQVTM and CDR2 is ANQGSEA in the germline V gene. This CDR3 spans 12 amino acids. The CDR3: CNVGEQSGSYTF. In DNA, the CDR3 is TGCAACGTTGGAGAGCAGTCGGGTAGCTACACCTTC.

V and J are TRBV10-3 and TRBJ2-5; D unclear. The germline V gene has CDR1 ENHRY and CDR2 SYGVKD. The V end lost 4 bases, the J end lost 3 bases, and 6 bases lay between the germline ends. This CDR3 spans 12 amino acids. For the CDR3, the DNA is TGTGCCATCAGTGCTGGGGAAGAGACCCAGTACTTC. Translated: CAISAGEETQYF.

This clonotype showed up many times. V and J are TRBV12-3 or TRBV12-4 and TRBJ1-2; 9 bases are shared with TRBD1. This CDR3 has 14 residues. V was pared by 7 bases and J by 3 bases, with 6 bases of the junction left unmatched. DNA of the CDR3: TGTGCCAGCAAAAACCGACAGGGGGACTATGGCTACACCTTC. Translation: CASKNRQGDYGYTF.